This T cell receptor (beta chain) was captured in a study of human T cells and chemical hapten exposure. For the study at large: Sensitization applied 2% DPC to roughly 2 cm by roughly 2 cm of upper inner arm skin. Upper-back patches of 0.01% DPC were read at 6 days.

One entry per CDR3 protein, called by TCRdb with MiXCR from the RACE reads. Seen here are about 120,000 distinct CDR3 sequences, 13% observed once, and the top ten hold approximately 2.8%. As to time point: pre-sensitization, week 0. Described treatment: therapeutic diphenylcyclopropenone sensitization with weekly scalp DPC. The donor pool consisted of alopecia patients aged 18 to 70 years, considered suitable for DPC. This clonotype was seen only once. CDR3 length equals 16 residues. CDR1 MDHEN and CDR2 SYDVKM come from the germline V gene. V lost 4 bases and J lost 0, with 10 bases in between. The rearrangement links TRBV28 to TRBJ2-6; no reliable D call. The sequenced sample was whole blood, obtained in connection with sensitization to the hapten diphenylcyclopropenone (DPC). The TCR sequence derives from a young woman with alopecia areata. Some clones in this sample may be carry-over from other donors' samples. The CDR3 loop reads CASSSPGTSGANVLTF. Written as DNA, the CDR3 is TGTGCCAGCAGTTCCCCAGGTACCTCTGGGGCCAACGTCCTGACTTTC.